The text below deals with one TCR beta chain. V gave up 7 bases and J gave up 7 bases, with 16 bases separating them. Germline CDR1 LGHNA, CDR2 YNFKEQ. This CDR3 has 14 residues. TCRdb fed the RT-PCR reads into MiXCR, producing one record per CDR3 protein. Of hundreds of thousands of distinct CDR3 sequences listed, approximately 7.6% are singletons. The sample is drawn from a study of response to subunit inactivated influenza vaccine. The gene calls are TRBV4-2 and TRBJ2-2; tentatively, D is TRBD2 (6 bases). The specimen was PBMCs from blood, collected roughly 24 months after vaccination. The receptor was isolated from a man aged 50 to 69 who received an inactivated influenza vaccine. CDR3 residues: CASTTGREFGELFF. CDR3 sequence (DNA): TGTGCCAGCACCACGGGACGGGAGTTCGGGGAGCTGTTTTTT.